Given below is one T cell receptor (beta chain) in context. The antigen this receptor binds is unknown. No clone much larger than this one lies a single base away; base qualities are absent. Each clonotype received, on average, 10x coverage in deep resolution sequencing performed on a MiSeq, where the target depth lay between 1 in 1 million and 1 in 200,000 T cells. The immunoSEQ hsTCRB Kit was used to generate the TCR beta libraries. The paper's data handling went like this. Data were analyzed with ImmunoSEQ Data Assistant and ImmunoSEQ Analyzer, with V, D and J genes assigned per IMGT definitions. Clonality was computed as one minus normalized Shannon entropy of productive rearrangement frequencies, ranging from 0 to 1. Only overrepresented clonotypes making up at least 0.05% of the repertoire of each patient were included in the public clonotype analysis. Repertoires from about a dozen age-matched healthy donors in immuneACCESS were used as clonality controls. TCRdb retrieved this table from immuneACCESS and kept in-frame rearrangements only. Not all clones are present; in checked studies, unresolved V genes account for under half, and no reason is known for the remainder. V, J and clone size reflect that table, while D and trimming were determined from the DNA. This sample comprises roughly 97,000 clones, more than 75% of them detected only once. The top ten clonotypes cover around 32% of the sample.

The sample belongs to a study of cytotoxic CD8 clonotypes in ibrutinib-treated CLL (dated by TCRdb to the early 2020s). About the study as a whole: The cohort was composed of roughly ten relapsed/refractory and about 15 treatment-naive patients; IGHV unmutated status was identified in 17 patients. Longitudinal samples were available for about 30% of the roughly 86 trial participants. Response samples were taken after a median of 12 months on treatment, ranging from about 6 to 40 months. Partial responses were observed in 24 patients and complete responses in 2; after a median follow-up of 68 months, remission was maintained in 14 patients and progression was observed in about twelve. Cryopreserved peripheral blood mononuclear cells were collected at three points: before therapy, at response, and at either sustained remission or disease progression. An average of about 260,000 productive templates and 94,082 productive rearrangements was obtained per sample. Patients were still on ibrutinib when every remission and progressive disease sample was collected.

The full study reports these points: Sustained-remission and progressing patients did not have matched sampling times, and lymph node repertoires were not examined. Public clonotypes were rare and either shrank or stayed stable during treatment, and the rise in clonality at ibrutinib response reflected expansion of private clonotypes. Baseline clonality exceeded that of age-matched healthy donors and correlated strongly with circulating CD8+ T-cell counts. Clonality increased at ibrutinib response, stayed stable in sustained remission, and fell back toward baseline at progression.

Per the publication, the time point label means: eleven to twelve months on ibrutinib. Roughly 2 micrograms of genomic DNA were extracted from cryopreserved PBMCs for TCR beta library preparation. Longitudinal blood samples from CLL patients receiving ibrutinib monotherapy were subjected to high-throughput TCR beta sequencing. The patients took part in an open-label, single-center phase 2 trial of ibrutinib monotherapy. The CDR3 runs 14 amino acids, cysteine and phenylalanine included. Only the CDR3 part of the read is kept: 42 bases, read in frame from the first base. Reading the germline V gene (reference sequence) gives CDR1 GTSNPN and CDR2 SVGIG. V is trimmed back by 0 bases and J by 3 bases, and the junction contains 4 bases that no gene match accounts for.

This TCR came from a human donor with chronic lymphocytic leukemia. Sequencing used PBMCs, obtained after 12 months of ibrutinib treatment. The chain is made from TRBV30 and TRBJ1-1; 7 junctional bases match TRBD1. The CDR3 reads CAWSVAGTDTEAFF. The nucleotide sequence is TGTGCCTGGAGTGTAGCCGGGACAGACACTGAAGCTTTCTTT.